This T cell receptor (beta chain) is from a study of blood T cell repertoires in COVID-19 (dated by TCRdb to 2020 to 2021). For the wider study: Samples from collaborators originated in the United States, Italy and Spain and spanned both the acute and convalescent phases of COVID-19. The prospective study material was composed of cDNA or gDNA derived from T cells, B-cell-depleted T cells, or PBMCs. Deeply sampled blood TCRbeta repertoires from subjects exposed to, actively infected with, or recovered from COVID-19 were included in the dataset. The repertoires were made available in a free public database intended to serve as a resource for research on the immune response to SARS-CoV-2. The samples were drawn from two sources: the first 160 participants of the ongoing ImmuneRACE study, and over 1,000 subjects contributed by 6 global collaborators. The sample metadata nearly always contained a de-identified subject ID, COVID-19 status, age in years and sex. Where available, HLA class I and class II types were obtained from metadata supplied by the sample provider rather than from assay-based typing. Study-level results and caveats: Clinical and demographic metadata were provided uncurated, with the amount varying by source and participant.

Whole blood was collected in K2EDTA tubes by collaborating institutions according to the institutions' own protocols. For TCRbeta analysis, collaborators shipped samples as frozen whole blood, isolated PBMCs, or DNA extracted from either of those sample types. Per the germline V gene (reference sequence), MNHEY is the CDR1 and SMNVEV is the CDR2. Compared with germline, V lacks 0 bases and J lacks 3 bases; bases without a gene match: 4. The CDR3 contains 15 residues, cysteine and phenylalanine counted. Kept here is only the CDR3 DNA, which spans 45 bases and is read in frame from base 1. The immunoSEQ Assay, a bias-controlled multiplex PCR, was used to amplify TCRbeta CDR3 regions from genomic DNA. For the original study's pipeline: The number of nucleated cells in each sample was estimated from the amplification of reference gene primers within the assay. To quantify the absolute abundance of each unique TCRbeta CDR3 rearrangement, sequence reads were collapsed and filtered. For each sample, productive Simpson clonality was calculated as the square root of Simpson's diversity index across productive rearrangements. Not all clones reach the TCRdb copy of this immuneACCESS table, which keeps in-frame sequences only. Checked studies attribute under half of the gap to unresolved V genes and leave the rest unexplained. V and J calls and clone size are those listed in that table; D and trimming were worked out from the DNA. In all, the sample holds around 180,000 clones, and roughly 80% of those were seen once. In total, the top ten clones hold approximately 1.4% of the sample.

A note on this clone: The target of this receptor is not known. No much larger clonotype is one base removed from it; base qualities were not supplied.

This receptor chain uses TRBV27 and TRBJ1-2; a stretch of 7 junction bases matches TRBD1. The specimen sequenced was peripheral blood. The clonotype comes from a human donor in a cohort sampled during active COVID-19. In nucleotides, the sequence is TGTGCCAGCAGTTTATCGACAGGGCCTCACTATGGCTACACCTTC. It is translated as CASSLSTGPHYGYTF.